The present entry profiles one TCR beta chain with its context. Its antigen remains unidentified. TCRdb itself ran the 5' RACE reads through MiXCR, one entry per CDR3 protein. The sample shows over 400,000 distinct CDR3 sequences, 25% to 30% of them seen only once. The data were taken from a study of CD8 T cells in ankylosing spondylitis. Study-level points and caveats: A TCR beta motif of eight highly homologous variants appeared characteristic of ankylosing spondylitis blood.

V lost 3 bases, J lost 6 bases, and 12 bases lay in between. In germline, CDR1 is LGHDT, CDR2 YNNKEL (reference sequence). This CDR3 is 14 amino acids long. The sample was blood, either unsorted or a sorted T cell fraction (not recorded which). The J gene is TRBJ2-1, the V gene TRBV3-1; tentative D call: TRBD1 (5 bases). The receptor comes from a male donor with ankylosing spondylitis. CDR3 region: CASSQVQGGNEQFF. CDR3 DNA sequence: TGTGCCAGCAGCCAGGTCCAGGGCGGCAATGAGCAGTTCTTC.